The present entry profiles one T cell receptor (beta chain) with its context. Assay: immunoSEQ multiplex PCR; the TCRdb copy retains only in-frame clones and omits some. The data show about 97,000 clones, 90% seen once. Germline V CDR1 and CDR2: MDHEN, SYDVKM. The V and J ends lost 5 bases and 1 base, in that order; junction bases with no gene match: 9. This CDR3 spans 17 amino acids. This sample is drawn from a study of T cell changes during pregnancy in multiple sclerosis. This chain uses TRBV28 with TRBJ1-5, with 9 bases lining up with TRBD1. The input for sequencing was peripheral blood, taken in the second trimester of pregnancy. The TCR comes from a female donor in good health, enrolled as a control in a pregnancy study. CDR3: CASSPRTGVSSNQPQHF. CDR3 nucleotide sequence: TGTGCCAGCAGTCCCCGGACAGGGGTTTCGAGCAATCAGCCCCAGCATTTT.